The source of this T cell receptor beta chain is a study of persistence of HIV-infected CD4 T cells. Study outcomes and limitations: Antigen-responding cells were enriched for degenerate expanded CDR3beta sequences.

Nonspecific anti-CD3/anti-CD28 bead stimulation represents the broad CD4+ T cell repertoire. CD4+ T cells upregulating both CD40 ligand and CD69 were sorted as responding cells. Plasma HIV-1 RNA stayed below 50 copies/mL for at least 4 years. A note on this clone: Its target is not known.

This was the immunoSEQ version 4 assay in survey mode. Genomic DNA was diluted to 9 to 10 ng/uL, up to 1 ug per sample. The repertoire was sequenced with immunoSEQ multiplex PCR; TCRdb's copy has only in-frame clones and lacks some. The data hold about 45,000 clones, with around 90% observed a single time. V shed 5 bases, J shed 5 bases, and the junction held 9 bases outside the gene matches. There are 16 residues in the CDR3. The germline V gene encodes CDR1 SGHNT and CDR2 YENEEA. This material consisted of CD4+ T cells sorted from PBMCs after roughly 18-hour stimulation, taken from a patient who received antiretroviral therapy. The chain has TRBV11-3 and TRBJ2-1; 10 nucleotides line up with TRBD1. The TCR sequence derives from an adult woman with HIV who was CMV-seropositive. Here the CDR3 reads CASSQVAGQGNNEQFF. The CDR3 coding sequence is TGTGCCAGCAGCCAGGTCGCGGGACAGGGGAACAATGAGCAGTTCTTC.